A single sample is the source of the 4 T cell receptor beta chains below, sequenced in a study of blood T cell repertoires in COVID-19. Method: immunoSEQ multiplex PCR; TCRdb's copy keeps in-frame clones and lacks some. Among over 350,000 clones listed, 80% to 90% were seen once. Sequenced: peripheral blood. Every receptor here comes from a woman in her 30s with active or convalescent COVID-19.

V usage is TRBV12-5 and J usage is TRBJ1-1; TRBD1 aligns across 8 bases. Germline assignment: CDR1 LGHNT and CDR2 FRNRAP. After removal of 6 bases from V and 4 bases from J, the junction contained 7 bases not matched to a gene. CDR3 length: 14 amino acids. The chain's CDR3 is CASGPGQDATEAFF. CDR3 sequence (DNA): TGTGCTAGTGGCCCGGGACAGGACGCCACTGAAGCTTTCTTT.

The chain recombines TRBV10-3 with TRBJ2-1; a weak D match, TRBD1 (6 bases). There are 14 residues in the CDR3. V lost 7 bases, J lost 3 bases, and 13 bases lay in between. The germline V gene has CDR1 ENHRY and CDR2 SYGVKD. CDR3 loop: CAITQQGGYNEQFF. The CDR3 DNA reads as TGTGCCATCACCCAACAGGGTGGCTACAATGAGCAGTTCTTC.

The chain has TRBV29-1 and TRBJ2-1; tentative D call: TRBD1 (5 bases). The CDR3 is 15 amino acids. Trimming cost V 1 base and J 6 bases, with 16 bases left between them. Germline V CDR1 and CDR2: SQVTM, ANQGSEA. The CDR3 bases are TGCAGCGTTGAAGTCCACAGGTCCCGCCTCAATGAGCAGTTCTTC. Translated: CSVEVHRSRLNEQFF.

The chain recombines TRBV12-3 or TRBV12-4 with TRBJ1-1, with 8 nucleotides matching TRBD1. There are 11 residues in the CDR3. V lost 4 bases to trimming and J lost 10 bases; unmatched junction nucleotides: 2. In DNA form, the CDR3 reads TGTGCCAGCAGTTCACAGGGGGGAGCTTTCTTT. Translating gives CASSSQGGAFF.